This T cell receptor (beta chain) originates from a study of cytomegalovirus exposure and HLA in healthy donors. The PCR had 60 Vbeta and 13 Jbeta primers. Produced via immunoSEQ multiplex PCR; TCRdb's table is partial and in-frame only. The table shows 150,000 or so clones, with 70% to 85% occurring only once. On this clone itself: Its target is not known.

This CDR3 contains 15 residues. Germline CDR1 is MDHEN and CDR2 is SYDVKM. The V gene lost 6 bases and the J gene lost 9 bases, with 18 bases spanning the gap. General study findings and limits: The authors confirmed in vitro that three CMV-associated chains were specific for CMV antigens.

Unrecorded immune exposure was likely among donors, who were nominally healthy when sampled. This clonotype was sampled from a woman aged 45-60 years in good health and CMV-seropositive. This chain joins TRBV28 and TRBJ1-6; TRBD1 might be the D (6 bases). Sequencing was performed on PBMCs. CDR3 sequence reads: CASRALQGRGSPLHF. CDR3 in DNA: TGTGCCAGCAGAGCGTTACAGGGACGGGGTTCACCCCTCCACTTT.